This T cell receptor (beta chain) was profiled in a study of CD8 T cells in Susac syndrome. Reverse transcription used about 0.45 to 1 ug RNA and random hexamers. TCRdb redid the calling of the immunoSEQ multiplex PCR reads with MiXCR, one entry per CDR3 protein. The profile shows around 230,000 distinct CDR3 sequences, about 96% of them singletons. The germline V and J ends were trimmed by 3 bases and 1 base, with 15 bases remaining between them. The CDR3 is 16 residues long. The V gene's germline CDR1 is MDHEN and CDR2 SYDVKM. The sequencing input was CD4+ T cells from PBMCs. The J gene is TRBJ1-1, the V gene TRBV28; D unresolved. This sequence was found in a human donor with Susac syndrome. The CDR3 reads CASSLSGVGSNTEAFF. DNA of the CDR3: TGTGCCAGCAGTTTGTCTGGGGTCGGGTCGAACACTGAAGCTTTCTTT.